This T cell receptor beta chain stems from a study of post-analysis software for immune sequencing data. Study-wide context: Disease trajectories encompassed relapsing-remitting, secondary progressive and progressive-relapsing multiple sclerosis. General study findings and limits: Multiple sclerosis was associated with a significant reduction in normalized Chao1 diversity relative to controls. Controls had lower frequencies than patients of 4 or 5 TRBV segments, which included TRBV5-6, TRBV5-1 and TRBV20-1. Under the F measure, samples that were prepared in one batch clustered strongly together.

The TCR beta cDNA libraries carried unique molecular identifiers. Starting from approximately 1 to 10 million T cells, the study yielded about 500,000 cDNA molecules. TCRdb used MiXCR to reprocess the PCR reads, holding one entry per CDR3 protein. The sample records hundreds of thousands of distinct CDR3 sequences, 39% being singletons. As to this clonotype: Its target is not known.

The CDR3 extends over 15 amino acids. V gave up 2 bases and J gave up 3 bases, with 15 bases separating them. Germline V lookup: CDR1 SGHRS, CDR2 YFSETQ. This receptor was identified in a girl aged 2-9 years with multiple sclerosis. J is TRBJ2-7 and V is TRBV5-1, with D perhaps TRBD2 (5 bases). The sequenced sample consisted of blood. The CDR3 sequence: CASSFRGTELYEQYF. In DNA, the CDR3 is TGCGCCAGCAGCTTTCGGGGTACAGAGCTCTACGAGCAGTACTTC.